Given below is one TCR beta chain in context. These data belong to a study of shared clonotypes between healthy human individuals. Here immunoSEQ multiplex PCR was the method, and the copy in TCRdb shows in-frame clones only, minus some. The data hold over 2,000,000 clones, with roughly 95% observed a single time. This CDR3 spans 14 amino acids. Germline loops: CDR1 MGHRA, CDR2 YSYEKL. V lost 3 bases and J lost 6; bases outside the gene matches: 8. Selected positively for CCR7 and CD45RO-negative, naive CD8 cells excluded terminally differentiated effector memory CD45RA+ cells. The chain joins TRBV4-1 to TRBJ2-7; TRBD1 matches at 7 bases. The receptor comes from a man in his late teens or twenties in good health. Some clones in this sample may be carry-over from other donors' samples. Sample: naive CD8+ T cells from PBMCs. The CDR3 sequence is CASSHSGTVGEQYF. CDR3 DNA: TGCGCCAGCAGCCATTCCGGGACAGTGGGCGAGCAGTACTTC.